The rows below give T cell receptor beta chains drawn from one sample of a study of cytomegalovirus exposure and HLA in healthy donors. TCRdb's table, derived via immunoSEQ multiplex PCR, lists solely in-frame clones and lacks some. The sample consists of approximately 95,000 clones, around 80% of them appearing once. Sequencing was carried out using PBMCs. All receptors derive from a young man in good health and CMV-seropositive. Both conserved end residues are part of each CDR3. The order of the fields is J gene, clone size, CDR3 length, D gene, V gene, CDR3 protein, CDR3 DNA. A D gene is named only where the DNA matches it firmly. For some rows the clone size is stated as once, few or many, or as a class when expanded; others skip it.

TRBJ2-1 NA 15 TRBD2 TRBV7-9 CASSFEAGLYNEQFF TGTGCCAGCAGCTTTGAAGCGGGGTTGTACAATGAGCAGTTCTTC
TRBJ2-3 NA 15 TRBD2 TRBV5-1 CASSAWTSGADTQYF TGCGCCAGCAGCGCGTGGACTAGCGGGGCAGATACGCAGTATTTT
TRBJ1-4 NA 15 NA TRBV28 CASSLVGETNEKLFF TGTGCCAGCAGTTTAGTCGGGGAAACTAATGAAAAACTGTTTTTT
TRBJ2-7 NA 13 NA TRBV6-5 CASSTGTSYEQYF TGTGCCAGCAGTACGGGAACTTCCTACGAGCAGTACTTC
TRBJ2-5 NA 15 TRBD2 TRBV5-6 CASSAASGTRKTQYF TGTGCCAGCAGCGCCGCCTCCGGGACTAGGAAGACCCAGTACTTC
TRBJ2-4 NA 14 NA TRBV30 CAWSLSGAKNIQYF TGTGCCTGGAGCCTGTCAGGAGCCAAAAACATTCAGTACTTC
TRBJ2-5 NA 17 TRBD1 TRBV10-2 CASSEEPRTGAEETQYF TGCGCCAGCAGTGAGGAACCTCGGACAGGGGCTGAAGAGACCCAGTACTTC
TRBJ1-5 NA 18 TRBD1 TRBV7-9 CASSLASTGTSGIQPQHF TGTGCCAGCAGCTTAGCTTCGACAGGGACCTCGGGTATTCAGCCCCAGCATTTT
TRBJ2-5 NA 16 TRBD1 TRBV6-4 CASRLGQDPYQETQYF TGTGCCAGCCGATTAGGACAGGACCCGTACCAAGAGACCCAGTACTTC
TRBJ1-5 NA 13 NA TRBV29-1 CSVGHSSNQPQHF TGCAGCGTAGGCCACAGTAGCAATCAGCCCCAGCATTTT
TRBJ1-5 NA 15 NA TRBV6-5 CASSPLLTPGQPQHF TGTGCCAGCAGTCCCCTATTGACCCCGGGTCAGCCCCAGCATTTT
TRBJ1-6 NA 17 TRBD1 TRBV6-1 CASSGGQVVSYNSPLHF TGTGCCAGCAGTGGAGGACAGGTTGTCTCCTATAATTCACCCCTCCACTTT
TRBJ2-7 NA 14 TRBD1 TRBV15 CATSDWTGPYEQYF TGTGCCACCAGCGACTGGACAGGGCCCTACGAGCAGTACTTC
TRBJ2-5 NA 16 TRBD1 TRBV7-3 CASSLIGDSKGETQYF TGTGCCAGCAGCTTAATCGGGGACAGCAAGGGGGAGACCCAGTACTTC
TRBJ2-1 NA 15 TRBD1 TRBV27 CASRPGTDEYNEQFF TGTGCCAGCAGACCCGGGACAGACGAATACAATGAGCAGTTCTTC
TRBJ1-1 NA 13 NA TRBV7-9 CSSSLAGRTEAFF TGTTCCAGCAGCTTAGCAGGGAGGACTGAAGCTTTCTTT
TRBJ1-5 NA 15 TRBD1 TRBV14 CASSQYRGSNQPQHF TGTGCCAGCAGCCAATACAGGGGTAGCAATCAGCCCCAGCATTTT
TRBJ1-5 NA 16 NA TRBV5-5 CASSLAQQGLHQPQHF TGTGCCAGCAGCTTGGCTCAACAGGGCTTACATCAGCCCCAGCATTTT
TRBJ2-2 NA 14 TRBD1 TRBV6-5 CASSGTGYTGELFF TGTGCCAGCAGTGGGACAGGGTACACCGGGGAGCTGTTTTTT
TRBJ2-2 few 13 NA TRBV10-1 CASKGLFNGELFF TGCGCCAGCAAAGGACTATTCAACGGGGAGCTGTTTTTT
TRBJ2-1 NA 13 NA TRBV9 CASSVASYNEQFF TGTGCCAGCAGCGTAGCATCCTACAATGAGCAGTTCTTC
TRBJ2-1 NA 13 NA TRBV29-1 CSVSSLQANEQFF TGCAGCGTCTCCTCTCTCCAGGCCAATGAGCAGTTCTTC
TRBJ1-3 few 16 TRBD1 TRBV27 CASSFTSPGQGNTIYF TGTGCCAGCAGTTTCACCTCCCCGGGACAGGGGAACACCATATATTTT
TRBJ2-5 few 12 NA TRBV5-4 CASSLYQETQYF TGTGCCAGCAGCCTGTACCAAGAGACCCAGTACTTC
TRBJ1-5 NA 15 TRBD1 TRBV5-1 CASSLGGTDNQPQHF TGCGCCAGCAGCTTGGGCGGGACAGATAATCAGCCCCAGCATTTT
TRBJ1-1 NA 13 NA TRBV30 CAWSRVMNTEAFF TGTGCCTGGAGCAGGGTAATGAACACTGAAGCTTTCTTT
TRBJ2-2 NA 15 NA TRBV5-6 CASSLTVMGTGELFF TGTGCCAGCAGCCTGACAGTTATGGGAACCGGGGAGCTGTTTTTT
TRBJ1-1 NA 15 NA TRBV27 CASSPQQGPNTEAFF TGTGCCAGCAGCCCCCAACAGGGCCCGAACACTGAAGCTTTCTTT
TRBJ2-3 NA 17 TRBD2 TRBV7-6 CASSSYRGGILMDTQYF TGTGCCAGCAGCTCATACCGCGGGGGGATCCTCATGGATACGCAGTATTTT
TRBJ1-3 NA 15 NA TRBV2 CASSEAAGAGNTIYF TGTGCCAGCAGTGAGGCGGCCGGGGCTGGAAACACCATATATTTT
TRBJ2-1 NA 16 NA TRBV5-1 CASSLGGASRVRGQFF TGCGCCAGCAGCTTGGGTGGGGCTAGTCGGGTTCGCGGGCAGTTCTTC
TRBJ2-7 NA 13 NA TRBV11-2 CASSFGQTYEQYF TGTGCCAGCAGCTTTGGACAGACCTACGAGCAGTACTTC
TRBJ2-3 NA 13 TRBD1 TRBV14 CASSQFQGVTQYF TGTGCCAGCAGCCAATTTCAGGGGGTTACGCAGTATTTT
TRBJ2-1 NA 15 NA TRBV13 CASSLEGGPENEQFF TGTGCCAGCAGCTTGGAGGGGGGGCCAGAGAATGAGCAGTTCTTC
TRBJ2-1 medium-sized 14 NA TRBV2 CASRPGSYNYEQFF TGTGCCAGCAGACCGGGATCCTACAATTATGAGCAGTTCTTC
TRBJ2-4 NA 14 TRBD1 TRBV7-9 CASSSTGDKDIQYF TGTGCCAGCAGCTCTACAGGGGATAAGGACATTCAGTACTTC
TRBJ2-7 once 10 NA TRBV28 CASGRNEQYF TGTGCCAGCGGGAGGAACGAGCAGTACTTC
TRBJ2-3 NA 15 NA TRBV5-6 CASSLAATGSDTQYF TGTGCCAGCAGCTTGGCCGCCACAGGGTCAGATACGCAGTATTTT
TRBJ1-3 NA 15 NA TRBV7-9 CASSAPQGGGNTIYF TGTGCCAGCAGCGCCCCCCAGGGAGGGGGAAACACCATATATTTT
TRBJ1-1 few 14 NA TRBV28 CASTQSGRGTEAFF TGTGCCAGCACCCAAAGCGGCAGAGGGACTGAAGCTTTCTTT